The source of this T cell receptor (beta chain) is a study of beta chain features in type 1 diabetes. Via CD45RO/CCR7/CD25/CD127/CD95/CD27, cells of the CD4+ naive, central memory, regulatory and stem cell-like memory subsets were sorted. The CDR3 sequence is 13 residues long. Germline CDR1 reads ENHRY; CDR2 reads SYGVKD. V lost 6 bases, J lost 0 bases, and 8 bases lay in between. This clone was counted between two and nine times. The study reverse transcribed the entire isolated RNA, so it sequenced expressed TCRB transcripts. Profiling relied on immunoSEQ multiplex PCR, and the TCRdb table lists in-frame clones only, not all of them. The sample has under 200,000 clones, less than 9.5% seen once.

The gene calls are TRBV10-3 and TRBJ1-1, with D perhaps TRBD1 (6 bases). The TCR originated in a woman between 18 and 29 years old in good health. Material: central memory CD4+ T cells from blood. CDR3 region: CAIRGQMNTEAFF. The DNA for the CDR3 is TGTGCCATCAGAGGACAGATGAACACTGAAGCTTTCTTT.